One sample yielded the 20 T cell receptor beta chains listed below, sequenced in a study of cytomegalovirus exposure and HLA in healthy donors (dated by TCRdb to 2015 to 2018). The receptor library was made with the immunoSEQ multiplex PCR assay. The multiplex PCR relied on a mix of 60 forward primers for TCR Vbeta segments and 13 reverse primers for TCR Jbeta segments. TCRdb stores this immuneACCESS table with in-frame sequences only. Part of the clones is absent; in the studies checked, under half of the shortfall reflects unresolved V genes, and no reason is known for the rest. This sample is represented by about 130,000 clones; around 73% of them were singletons. Around 1.2% of the sample comes from the top ten. Material for sequencing was PBMCs. The receptors stem from a man aged 45-60 years in good health and CMV-seronegative.

This clone was detected only once. This rearrangement joins TRBV4-3 to TRBJ2-1; TRBD2 aligns across 8 bases. Germline lookup yields CDR1 LGHNA and CDR2 YSLEER. This CDR3 is built from 16 residues. The trim removed 0 bases at V and 7 bases at J, leaving 8 bases unmatched. CDR3 bases: TGCGCCAGCAGCCAAGATCGGGAGGGCAGGGCAAATGAGCAGTTCTTC. Translating it yields CASSQDREGRANEQFF.

The V and J genes are TRBV2 and TRBJ2-1; no clear D gene. The CDR3 is made up of 12 amino acids. The ends were cut back, 5 bases at V and 8 bases at J, with 10 bases in the middle. CDR1 and CDR2 from the germline V gene are SNHLY and FYNNEI. The CDR3 DNA sequence: TGTGCCAGCAGTCCCTCTGTCTATGAGCAGTTCTTC. Protein: CASSPSVYEQFF.

This clone has a count of ten or more. This sequence joins TRBV27 and TRBJ2-1, with 8 positions matching TRBD2. Trimming removed 7 bases from V and 1 base from J; junction bases left unmatched: 6. Germline CDR1 MNHEY, CDR2 SMNVEV (reference sequence). The CDR3 consists of 15 residues. CDR3 sequence reads: CASNIAGPSYNEQFF. CDR3 nucleotide sequence: TGTGCCAGCAATATAGCGGGACCTTCCTACAATGAGCAGTTCTTC.

This clone appeared a few times. CDR3 bases: TGTGCCAGCAGTTTAGTCCCCGGGACAGGGATGCACGAGCAGTACTTC. Translation gives CASSLVPGTGMHEQYF. This chain uses TRBV28 with TRBJ2-7, with 9 bases lining up with TRBD1. Unmatched junction bases numbered 10, after V lost 2 bases and J lost 5 bases. CDR3 size: 16 residues. Germline CDR1 and CDR2: MDHEN and SYDVKM.

This clone was picked up one time. The chain is built from TRBV18 and TRBJ2-7, with D perhaps TRBD2 (7 bases). CDR3 length: 15 amino acids. CDR1 is KGHSH and CDR2 is LQKENI in the germline V gene. V was pared by 2 bases and J by 6 bases, with 17 bases between. For the CDR3, the DNA is TGTGCCAGCTCACCATCCAGCCAGGGGAGGGGCGAGCAGTACTTC. Residues: CASSPSSQGRGEQYF.

The table lists this clone with a few counts. The V call is TRBV27, the J call TRBJ2-2; the D gene is possibly TRBD2 (6 bases). Trimming stripped 2 bases from V and 4 bases from J, with 11 bases between. Per the germline V gene, CDR1 is MNHEY and CDR2 is SMNVEV (reference sequence). The CDR3 has 15 residues. The CDR3 DNA is TGTGCCAGCAGTTTAGTGGGAGGAATCACCGGGGAGCTGTTTTTT. This codes for CASSLVGGITGELFF.

This chain joins TRBV5-1 and TRBJ1-4; TRBD1 aligns across 9 bases. The CDR3 totals 15 residues. J lost 3 bases, V lost 4 bases, and 4 bases had no gene match. Germline assignment: CDR1 SGHRS and CDR2 YFSETQ. CDR3 sequence: CASSRDRGANEKLFF. The DNA of the CDR3 is TGCGCCAGCAGCCGTGACAGGGGGGCTAATGAAAAACTGTTTTTT.

The chain employs TRBV5-4 and TRBJ2-2; D possibly corresponds to TRBD2 (5 bases). CDR1 and CDR2 (germline): SGHNT, YYREEE (reference sequence). The CDR3 spans 14 residues. Trimming removed 3 bases from V and 6 bases from J, with 12 bases in between. The CDR3 sequence: CASSSITSSGELFF. The CDR3 DNA is TGTGCCAGCAGCTCCATTACTAGTTCCGGGGAGCTGTTTTTT.

The chain employs TRBV5-4 and TRBJ1-1; D ambiguous. Germline V gene data show CDR1 as SGHNT and CDR2 as YYREEE (reference sequence). The CDR3 consists of 16 residues. V was trimmed by 4 bases and J by 5 bases, leaving 21 bases between them. CDR3 coding DNA: TGTGCCAGCAGCGAAGGACGGCGGGCAAGTGCTACTGAAGCTTTCTTT. This codes for CASSEGRRASATEAFF.

The chain employs TRBV7-9 and TRBJ2-7; 7 bases align to TRBD1. The V segment lost 6 bases and the J segment 7 bases; nucleotides outside the gene matches: 15. The CDR3 is made up of 15 amino acids. In germline, CDR1 is SEHNR, CDR2 FQNEAQ (reference sequence). The CDR3 DNA reads TGTGCCAGCAGTCTAGCAGGGGGTCGTGGTAGAGAGCAGTACTTC. Protein product: CASSLAGGRGREQYF.

The chain combines TRBV7-9 with TRBJ1-2; D call uncertain. The CDR3 is 15 residues long. V shed 1 base and J shed 6 bases, with 15 bases lying between them. Germline V gene lookup returns CDR1 SEHNR and CDR2 FQNEAQ (reference sequence). CDR3 amino acids: CASSLGILLENGYTF. The CDR3 nucleotides read TGTGCCAGCAGCTTAGGGATCCTTCTGGAGAATGGCTACACCTTC. Filled out from reference TRBV7-9 and TRBJ1-2, the complete variable domain reads DTGVSQNPRHKITKRGQNVTFRCDPISEHNRLYWYRQTLGQGPEFLTYFQNEAQLEKSRLLSDRFSAERPKGSFSTLEIQRTEQGDSAMYLCASSLGILLENGYTFGSGTRLTVV.

V gene TRBV28 combines with J gene TRBJ1-2, with TRBD1 matching over 10 bases. CDR3 length equals 15 residues. Looked up from germline, CDR1 is MDHEN and CDR2 is SYDVKM. J gave up 8 bases and V 4 bases, and 10 bases lay outside the gene matches. The CDR3 spells CASSSADRGLRGYTF. The CDR3 nucleotides read TGTGCCAGCAGTTCGGCAGACAGGGGGCTAAGGGGCTACACCTTC.

This chain joins TRBV11-3 and TRBJ2-2; possibly TRBD2 for D (5 bases). The CDR3 runs to 14 residues. The germline CDR1 and CDR2 sequences are SGHNT and YENEEA. Deletions cut 3 bases from V and 6 bases from J, with 11 bases between. CDR3 bases: TGTGCCAGCAGCTTTCCGGGGAAGGCCGGGGAGCTGTTTTTT. Encoded protein: CASSFPGKAGELFF.

The chain employs TRBV19 and TRBJ1-1; D gene ambiguous. Per the germline V gene, CDR1 is LNHDA and CDR2 is SQIVND (reference sequence). CDR3 size: 14 residues. V dropped 1 base and J dropped 10 bases, with 16 bases sitting between them. The CDR3 DNA reads as TGTGCCAGTAGTATAGTGAACGGACCAGGAGGAGCTTTCTTT. Its protein is CASSIVNGPGGAFF.

The chain carries TRBV30 and TRBJ2-7, with a weak D call TRBD1 (6 bases). Germline V gene data show CDR1 as GTSNPN and CDR2 as SVGIG (reference sequence). The CDR3 is 15 residues long. Between the trimmed V and J ends, which lost 0 bases and 5 bases, there was a span of 17 bases. The CDR3, as DNA: TGTGCCTGGAGTGTAACCAGGACAGCCTCTCACGAGCAGTACTTC. The encoded protein is CAWSVTRTASHEQYF.

V is TRBV30 and J is TRBJ2-7; D gene unclear. Between the trimmed V and J ends, which lost 0 bases and 7 bases, there was a span of 13 bases. This CDR3 contains 13 residues. The germline CDR1 and CDR2 sequences are GTSNPN and SVGIG (reference sequence). DNA for the CDR3: TGTGCCTGGAGTGTAAACTCCGTCCGGGAGCAGTACTTC. Amino acid sequence: CAWSVNSVREQYF.

This chain joins TRBV29-1 and TRBJ2-7; TRBD2 might be the D (6 bases). The V gene lost 1 base and the J gene lost 3 bases, with 13 bases spanning the gap. The CDR3 covers 14 residues. Germline CDR1 SQVTM, CDR2 ANQGSEA. Here the CDR3 reads CSVEGAGLGYEQYF. The CDR3, as DNA: TGCAGCGTTGAAGGGGCGGGGTTGGGCTACGAGCAGTACTTC.

This sequence joins TRBV19 and TRBJ2-5; TRBD1 agrees at 7 bases. CDR1 is LNHDA, CDR2 SQIVND, per germline (reference sequence). Germline trimming cut 5 bases from V and 2 bases from J; bases unmatched to any gene: 5. The CDR3 consists of 14 residues. CDR3 loop: CASSVGTEQETQYF. CDR3 nucleotide sequence: TGTGCCAGTAGTGTCGGGACAGAACAAGAGACCCAGTACTTC.

This rearrangement joins TRBV18 to TRBJ2-5, with 8 positions matching TRBD1. From germline, CDR1 is KGHSH and CDR2 LQKENI. V lost 3 bases, J lost 6 bases, and 3 bases stayed unmatched. The CDR3 extends over 13 amino acids. Here the CDR3 reads CASSPDRAKTQYF. CDR3 bases: TGTGCCAGCTCACCGGACAGGGCAAAGACCCAGTACTTC.

The chain joins TRBV10-3 to TRBJ2-3; 10 bases agree with TRBD2. The length of the CDR3 is 16 residues. Unmatched junction bases numbered 8, after V lost 6 bases and J lost 2 bases. The V gene's germline CDR1 is ENHRY and CDR2 SYGVKD. The CDR3 coding sequence is TGTGCCATCAGACCTCAAGCGGGAGGGCCCACAGATACGCAGTATTTT. This gives the protein CAIRPQAGGPTDTQYF.